The clone carrying this T cell receptor (beta chain) occurred a few times. No antigen is known for it. The PCR was carried out with 60 Vbeta primers and 13 Jbeta primers. Generated by immunoSEQ multiplex PCR, the TCRdb table keeps only in-frame clones and is missing some. Of under 100,000 clones listed, around 62% are singletons. The data belong to a study of cytomegalovirus exposure and HLA in healthy donors. This CDR3 contains 13 residues. The germline V gene has CDR1 SGHTS and CDR2 YDEGEE. Germline trimming cut 2 bases from V and 5 bases from J; bases unmatched to any gene: 1. Findings and limits, study-wide: As a later analysis revealed, most CMV-associated TCR beta chains appeared HLA-restricted.

Input material: PBMCs. This receptor was taken from a young woman in good health and CMV-seropositive. The V gene is TRBV5-8, the J gene TRBJ1-2, with 9 bases aligning to TRBD1. Here the CDR3 reads CASSFDRGYGYTF. Written as DNA, the CDR3 is TGTGCCAGCAGCTTTGACAGGGGGTATGGCTACACCTTC.